Listed below are T cell receptor beta chains from one sample, sequenced in a study of shared clonotypes between healthy human individuals. Generated by immunoSEQ multiplex PCR, the TCRdb table keeps only in-frame clones and is missing some. The table has roughly 1,800,000 clones, about 95% seen once. The specimen sequenced was naive CD8+ T cells sorted from blood. The receptor set was obtained from a man younger than 35 in good health. Both conserved end residues are part of each CDR3. Each record gives: D gene, clone size, J gene, V gene, CDR3 protein, CDR3 DNA. The D gene is left open where the match is weak. Part of the rows lack a size; the others show once, few, many or a class for expanded clones.

d_call: -
clone_size: -
j_call: TRBJ2-1
v_call: TRBV30
cdr3_aa: CAWSVEGIHEQFF
cdr3_nt: TGTGCCTGGAGTGTCGAGGGGATCCATGAGCAGTTCTTC

d_call: -
clone_size: -
j_call: TRBJ2-3
v_call: TRBV6-1
cdr3_aa: CASTLERVPDTQYF
cdr3_nt: TGTGCCAGCACCCTCGAAAGGGTACCAGATACGCAGTATTTT

d_call: -
clone_size: -
j_call: TRBJ1-6
v_call: TRBV6-6
cdr3_aa: CASSYPPGLDGSPLHF
cdr3_nt: TGTGCCAGCAGTTACCCCCCCGGGCTTGACGGTTCACCCCTCCACTTT

d_call: TRBD1
clone_size: -
j_call: TRBJ1-2
v_call: TRBV13
cdr3_aa: CASSSRGQQKGYTF
cdr3_nt: TGTGCCAGCAGCTCCCGGGGACAGCAAAAAGGCTACACCTTC

d_call: TRBD1
clone_size: -
j_call: TRBJ2-5
v_call: TRBV9
cdr3_aa: CASSVTGQAVFQETQYF
cdr3_nt: TGTGCCAGCAGCGTAACGGGACAGGCGGTCTTCCAAGAGACCCAGTACTTC

d_call: TRBD2
clone_size: -
j_call: TRBJ2-7
v_call: TRBV6-5
cdr3_aa: CASRGTSGFEEQYF
cdr3_nt: TGTGCCAGCCGTGGGACTAGCGGCTTCGAGGAGCAGTACTTC

d_call: -
clone_size: -
j_call: TRBJ2-3
v_call: TRBV27
cdr3_aa: CASSLGRGAPTDTQYF
cdr3_nt: TGTGCCAGCAGTTTAGGTAGGGGGGCACCCACAGATACGCAGTATTTT

d_call: TRBD1
clone_size: -
j_call: TRBJ2-7
v_call: TRBV2
cdr3_aa: CASRGGQGMGEQYF
cdr3_nt: TGTGCCAGCAGAGGGGGACAGGGGATGGGCGAGCAGTACTTC

d_call: -
clone_size: -
j_call: TRBJ1-5
v_call: TRBV30
cdr3_aa: CAWSVLGDNQPQHF
cdr3_nt: TGTGCCTGGAGTGTACTGGGAGACAATCAGCCCCAGCATTTT

d_call: -
clone_size: -
j_call: TRBJ2-3
v_call: TRBV11-2
cdr3_aa: CASSPMGGRTDTQYF
cdr3_nt: TGTGCCAGCAGCCCGATGGGCGGGCGCACAGATACGCAGTATTTT

d_call: -
clone_size: -
j_call: TRBJ2-1
v_call: TRBV7-9
cdr3_aa: CASSLDGHNEQFF
cdr3_nt: TGTGCCAGCAGCTTAGACGGACACAATGAGCAGTTCTTC

d_call: TRBD2
clone_size: -
j_call: TRBJ2-1
v_call: TRBV7-9
cdr3_aa: CASSFRTREGNEQFF
cdr3_nt: TGTGCCAGCAGCTTCCGGACTAGGGAGGGGAATGAGCAGTTCTTC

d_call: TRBD1
clone_size: -
j_call: TRBJ2-7
v_call: TRBV7-6
cdr3_aa: CASSLAAGGYEQYF
cdr3_nt: TGTGCCAGCAGCTTAGCCGCAGGGGGCTACGAGCAGTACTTC

d_call: -
clone_size: -
j_call: TRBJ2-3
v_call: TRBV2
cdr3_aa: CASSVRKHTDTQYF
cdr3_nt: TGTGCCAGCAGTGTTAGGAAACACACAGATACGCAGTATTTT

d_call: TRBD2
clone_size: once
j_call: TRBJ2-7
v_call: TRBV2
cdr3_aa: CASSPSGGGGYEQYF
cdr3_nt: TGTGCCAGCAGTCCTAGCGGAGGAGGTGGCTACGAGCAGTACTTC

d_call: TRBD1
clone_size: -
j_call: TRBJ2-3
v_call: TRBV5-6
cdr3_aa: CASSLPGGYTDTQYF
cdr3_nt: TGTGCCAGCAGCTTGCCAGGGGGATACACAGATACGCAGTATTTT

d_call: -
clone_size: -
j_call: TRBJ1-3
v_call: TRBV4-1
cdr3_aa: CASSQDRRAGNTIYF
cdr3_nt: TGCGCCAGCAGCCAAGACAGGCGCGCTGGAAACACCATATATTTT

d_call: -
clone_size: few
j_call: TRBJ1-4
v_call: TRBV7-2
cdr3_aa: CASSLGLRGSTNEKLFF
cdr3_nt: TGTGCCAGCAGCTTAGGTCTTAGGGGGTCGACTAATGAAAAACTGTTTTTT

d_call: TRBD2
clone_size: -
j_call: TRBJ2-7
v_call: TRBV15
cdr3_aa: CATSGDSPPGLAGDYEQYF
cdr3_nt: TGTGCCACCAGCGGCGACTCCCCTCCGGGACTAGCGGGGGACTACGAGCAGTACTTC

d_call: TRBD1
clone_size: -
j_call: TRBJ2-5
v_call: TRBV7-8
cdr3_aa: CASSSPFDRGLQETQYF
cdr3_nt: TGTGCCAGCAGCTCCCCGTTTGACAGGGGGCTTCAAGAGACCCAGTACTTC

d_call: TRBD2
clone_size: -
j_call: TRBJ2-7
v_call: TRBV2
cdr3_aa: CASRTSGNSYEQYF
cdr3_nt: TGTGCCAGCAGGACTAGCGGGAACTCCTACGAGCAGTACTTC

d_call: -
clone_size: -
j_call: TRBJ2-1
v_call: TRBV2
cdr3_aa: CASIYGSSYNEQFF
cdr3_nt: TGTGCCAGCATTTACGGGAGCTCCTACAATGAGCAGTTCTTC

d_call: TRBD1
clone_size: -
j_call: TRBJ1-4
v_call: TRBV28
cdr3_aa: CASSPNRRGLEKLFF
cdr3_nt: TGTGCCAGCAGTCCAAATCGCAGGGGGCTCGAAAAACTGTTTTTT

d_call: -
clone_size: -
j_call: TRBJ1-1
v_call: TRBV14
cdr3_aa: CASSQGLAEAFF
cdr3_nt: TGTGCCAGCAGCCAAGGACTTGCTGAAGCTTTCTTT

d_call: -
clone_size: -
j_call: TRBJ2-3
v_call: TRBV4-3
cdr3_aa: CASSQRYLGQITSTDTQYF
cdr3_nt: TGCGCCAGCAGCCAAAGATATCTAGGACAAATAACTAGCACAGATACGCAGTATTTT

d_call: TRBD2
clone_size: -
j_call: TRBJ2-7
v_call: TRBV29-1
cdr3_aa: CSVEVWTSVLSYEQYF
cdr3_nt: TGCAGCGTTGAGGTTTGGACTAGCGTTCTCTCCTACGAGCAGTACTTC

d_call: -
clone_size: -
j_call: TRBJ2-2
v_call: TRBV5-1
cdr3_aa: CASSDRGPQLSNTGELFF
cdr3_nt: TGCGCCAGCAGCGACCGGGGACCCCAATTATCGAACACCGGGGAGCTGTTTTTT

d_call: -
clone_size: -
j_call: TRBJ2-5
v_call: TRBV10-3
cdr3_aa: CAISDASGPLEETQYF
cdr3_nt: TGTGCCATCAGTGACGCTTCCGGGCCCCTTGAAGAGACCCAGTACTTC

d_call: -
clone_size: -
j_call: TRBJ2-5
v_call: TRBV7-9
cdr3_aa: CASSLHPEETQYF
cdr3_nt: TGTGCCAGCAGCTTACACCCAGAAGAGACCCAGTACTTC

d_call: -
clone_size: -
j_call: TRBJ2-2
v_call: TRBV11-2
cdr3_aa: CASNSGGYAGELFF
cdr3_nt: TGTGCCAGCAACTCTGGGGGGTATGCCGGGGAGCTGTTTTTT

d_call: -
clone_size: -
j_call: TRBJ2-1
v_call: TRBV27
cdr3_aa: CASSFLSGEQFF
cdr3_nt: TGTGCCAGCAGTTTTCTTAGTGGCGAGCAGTTCTTC

d_call: -
clone_size: -
j_call: TRBJ2-5
v_call: TRBV20-1
cdr3_aa: CSARIIETQYF
cdr3_nt: TGCAGTGCTAGAATAATAGAGACCCAGTACTTC

d_call: -
clone_size: -
j_call: TRBJ2-5
v_call: TRBV7-9
cdr3_aa: CASSPPIGRTFQETQYF
cdr3_nt: TGTGCCAGCAGCCCTCCGATTGGACGGACCTTCCAAGAGACCCAGTACTTC

d_call: -
clone_size: -
j_call: TRBJ1-5
v_call: TRBV5-1
cdr3_aa: CASSLDGLGNQPQHF
cdr3_nt: TGCGCCAGCAGCTTAGACGGGTTGGGCAATCAGCCCCAGCATTTT

d_call: -
clone_size: -
j_call: TRBJ1-1
v_call: TRBV11-2
cdr3_aa: CASSLDRDEAFF
cdr3_nt: TGTGCCAGCAGCTTGGACCGAGATGAAGCTTTCTTT

d_call: -
clone_size: -
j_call: TRBJ1-2
v_call: TRBV30
cdr3_aa: CAEGVEDYGYTF
cdr3_nt: TGTGCCGAGGGGGTGGAAGACTATGGCTACACCTTC

d_call: -
clone_size: -
j_call: TRBJ1-1
v_call: TRBV30
cdr3_aa: CAWSSQGWAEAFF
cdr3_nt: TGTGCCTGGAGTTCTCAGGGGTGGGCTGAAGCTTTCTTT

d_call: -
clone_size: -
j_call: TRBJ1-6
v_call: TRBV6-1
cdr3_aa: CASSDIRQGPYNSPLHF
cdr3_nt: TGTGCCAGCAGTGATATTCGGCAGGGCCCCTATAATTCACCCCTCCACTTT

d_call: -
clone_size: once
j_call: TRBJ1-1
v_call: TRBV21-1
cdr3_aa: CASSKALRGPNTEAFF
cdr3_nt: TGTGCCAGCAGCAAAGCGCTCAGGGGGCCTAACACTGAAGCTTTCTTT

d_call: TRBD2
clone_size: -
j_call: TRBJ2-7
v_call: TRBV12-5
cdr3_aa: CASGPDGRAYEQYF
cdr3_nt: TGTGCTAGTGGTCCCGACGGGAGGGCCTACGAGCAGTACTTC

d_call: TRBD1
clone_size: once
j_call: TRBJ2-1
v_call: TRBV6-5
cdr3_aa: CATLGQGNNEQFF
cdr3_nt: TGTGCCACCCTCGGACAGGGGAACAATGAGCAGTTCTTC

d_call: TRBD1
clone_size: -
j_call: TRBJ1-2
v_call: TRBV4-1
cdr3_aa: CASSLSQGVHGYTF
cdr3_nt: TGCGCCAGCAGCCTCTCACAGGGGGTGCATGGCTACACCTTC

d_call: TRBD2
clone_size: once
j_call: TRBJ2-3
v_call: TRBV5-1
cdr3_aa: CASAEASVIGGADTQYF
cdr3_nt: TGCGCCAGCGCGGAGGCTAGCGTTATCGGGGGGGCAGATACGCAGTATTTT

d_call: -
clone_size: -
j_call: TRBJ1-1
v_call: TRBV18
cdr3_aa: CASSVLLTEAFF
cdr3_nt: TGTGCCAGCTCAGTACTTCTGACTGAAGCTTTCTTT

d_call: TRBD1
clone_size: -
j_call: TRBJ2-7
v_call: TRBV7-9
cdr3_aa: CASSSSGGQLYEQYF
cdr3_nt: TGTGCCAGCAGCTCCTCTGGGGGACAGCTATACGAGCAGTACTTC

d_call: TRBD2
clone_size: -
j_call: TRBJ2-7
v_call: TRBV11-2
cdr3_aa: CASSFLAGGSDEQYF
cdr3_nt: TGTGCCAGCAGCTTCCTAGCGGGAGGTTCGGACGAGCAGTACTTC

d_call: -
clone_size: -
j_call: TRBJ2-5
v_call: TRBV5-6
cdr3_aa: CASSLGDTQETQYF
cdr3_nt: TGTGCCAGCAGCCTGGGGGACACCCAAGAGACCCAGTACTTC

d_call: TRBD1
clone_size: -
j_call: TRBJ1-6
v_call: TRBV11-1
cdr3_aa: CASCGQGNSPLHF
cdr3_nt: TGTGCCAGCTGTGGACAGGGAAATTCACCCCTCCACTTT

d_call: TRBD1
clone_size: -
j_call: TRBJ1-1
v_call: TRBV27
cdr3_aa: CASSLSGGAGNTEAFF
cdr3_nt: TGTGCCAGCAGTCTTTCAGGGGGCGCAGGGAACACTGAAGCTTTCTTT

d_call: TRBD1
clone_size: -
j_call: TRBJ1-6
v_call: TRBV30
cdr3_aa: CAWGTGQGDNSPLHF
cdr3_nt: TGTGCCTGGGGAACAGGACAGGGGGATAATTCACCCCTCCACTTT

d_call: -
clone_size: -
j_call: TRBJ1-3
v_call: TRBV29-1
cdr3_aa: CSVADWSGNTIYF
cdr3_nt: TGCAGCGTTGCCGACTGGTCCGGAAACACCATATATTTT